A selection of T cell receptor beta chains follows, all from one sample in a study of shared clonotypes between healthy human individuals. Assay used: immunoSEQ multiplex PCR; TCRdb lists only in-frame clones, some missing. The table shows around 1.5 million clones, with 95% to 99% occurring only once. Sample: naive CD4+ T cells sorted from blood. The origin of the receptors is a man aged 30 to 45 in good health. The CDR3 runs from the conserved cysteine through the conserved F or W. D genes are given only for firm matches. Clone size is not always given. Where it is, it says once, few, many or a class for expanded clones.

d_gene	abundance	v_gene	j_gene	len	CDR3aa	CDR3nt
NA	NA	TRBV6-6	TRBJ2-7	14	CASSQITRAYEQYF	TGTGCCAGCAGTCAAATAACTAGGGCCTACGAGCAGTACTTC
TRBD2	NA	TRBV5-1	TRBJ2-3	16	CASSLEETSATDTQYF	TGCGCCAGCAGCTTGGAGGAGACTAGCGCCACAGATACGCAGTATTTT
NA	NA	TRBV9	TRBJ2-1	17	CASSVGFVGISRNEQFF	TGTGCCAGCAGCGTGGGGTTTGTCGGGATATCGAGGAATGAGCAGTTCTTC
NA	NA	TRBV5-4	TRBJ2-3	18	CASSLEFRSAGSTDTQYF	TGTGCCAGCAGCTTGGAATTTCGCTCGGCGGGAAGCACAGATACGCAGTATTTT
NA	NA	TRBV29-1	TRBJ2-3	12	CSVRGLGDTQYF	TGCAGCGTTAGGGGTCTTGGGGATACGCAGTATTTT
NA	NA	TRBV19	TRBJ2-1	12	CATNIGGGEQFF	TGTGCCACCAATATAGGGGGGGGTGAGCAGTTCTTC
TRBD2	NA	TRBV7-8	TRBJ2-6	17	CASSLGTSGTGANVLTF	TGTGCCAGCAGCTTAGGGACTAGCGGGACTGGGGCCAACGTCCTGACTTTC
NA	NA	TRBV6-1	TRBJ2-7	15	CASAPGVLNSYEQYF	TGTGCCAGCGCCCCAGGGGTCCTAAACTCCTACGAGCAGTACTTC
NA	NA	TRBV11-2	TRBJ2-1	15	CASSLGVSQGQFQFF	TGTGCCAGCAGCTTAGGGGTTTCACAGGGTCAATTCCAGTTCTTC
NA	NA	TRBV5-6	TRBJ1-1	14	CASSTRARSTEAFF	TGTGCCAGCAGTACACGGGCACGGAGCACTGAAGCTTTCTTT
TRBD1	NA	TRBV28	TRBJ1-2	15	CASSFRDRGLYGYTF	TGTGCCAGCAGTTTTAGGGACAGGGGGCTCTATGGCTACACCTTC
NA	NA	TRBV5-1	TRBJ2-1	14	CASSLGGTVNEQFF	TGCGCCAGCAGCTTGGGAGGGACTGTGAATGAGCAGTTCTTC
NA	NA	TRBV28	TRBJ2-7	15	CASSPNKFGGYEQYF	TGTGCCAGCAGTCCGAACAAGTTCGGAGGCTACGAGCAGTACTTC
TRBD1	NA	TRBV10-3	TRBJ2-7	14	CAISNGTGVYEQYF	TGTGCCATCAGTAACGGGACAGGGGTTTACGAGCAGTACTTC
NA	once	TRBV5-6	TRBJ2-7	16	CASSQYAGTLPYEQYF	TGTGCCAGCAGCCAATATGCCGGGACACTCCCCTACGAGCAGTACTTC
NA	NA	TRBV5-4	TRBJ2-2	14	CASSPVRNTGELFF	TGTGCCAGCAGCCCGGTGAGGAACACCGGGGAGCTGTTTTTT
NA	NA	TRBV2	TRBJ2-5	13	CASISGKREAQYF	TGTGCCAGTATCTCGGGAAAAAGGGAGGCCCAGTACTTC
TRBD1	NA	TRBV5-1	TRBJ1-3	15	CASSLEGARLNTIYF	TGCGCCAGCAGCTTGGAGGGGGCCCGGTTAAACACCATATATTTT
TRBD1	NA	TRBV5-6	TRBJ1-1	13	CASSRTGNTEAFF	TGTGCCAGCAGCAGGACAGGGAACACTGAAGCTTTCTTT
TRBD1	NA	TRBV5-8	TRBJ2-7	14	CASILRQGGYEQYF	TGTGCCAGCATCTTGAGACAGGGGGGCTACGAGCAGTACTTC
NA	NA	TRBV7-3	TRBJ2-2	14	CASSLIAGTGELFF	TGTGCCAGCAGCTTAATTGCGGGGACCGGGGAGCTGTTTTTT
TRBD2	NA	TRBV14	TRBJ2-1	17	CASSRFFSGSSYNEQFF	TGTGCCAGCAGCCGATTCTTCAGCGGGAGCTCCTACAATGAGCAGTTCTTC
NA	NA	TRBV5-6	TRBJ2-1	16	CASSLVDQITYNEQFF	TGTGCCAGCAGCTTGGTGGACCAAATTACTTACAATGAGCAGTTCTTC
TRBD1	NA	TRBV6-1	TRBJ1-1	16	CASSDGGTDLNTEAFF	TGTGCCAGCAGTGATGGGGGGACAGATCTGAACACTGAAGCTTTCTTT
NA	NA	TRBV28	TRBJ2-2	15	CASSLAGRITGELFF	TGTGCCAGCAGTTTGGCAGGGAGGATCACCGGGGAGCTGTTTTTT
NA	once	TRBV5-1	TRBJ1-3	15	CASSLSWGAGNTIYF	TGCGCCAGCAGCCTTTCCTGGGGGGCTGGTAACACCATATATTTT
TRBD1	NA	TRBV28	TRBJ2-7	14	CASTPDREIYEQYF	TGTGCCAGCACCCCGGACAGGGAGATCTACGAGCAGTACTTC
TRBD1	NA	TRBV28	TRBJ1-5	15	CASSPPGQGRMGQHF	TGTGCCAGCAGTCCGCCGGGACAGGGTCGAATGGGCCAGCATTTT
NA	NA	TRBV5-6	TRBJ2-1	12	CASSVRLGEQFF	TGTGCCAGCAGCGTTAGACTAGGCGAGCAGTTCTTC
TRBD2	once	TRBV7-9	TRBJ2-1	15	CASSLILAGGNEQFF	TGTGCCAGCAGCTTAATACTAGCGGGAGGTAATGAGCAGTTCTTC
NA	NA	TRBV5-5	TRBJ1-1	13	CASSRILGAEAFF	TGTGCCAGCAGCAGAATCCTAGGTGCTGAAGCTTTCTTT
NA	once	TRBV23-1	TRBJ1-5	15	CASRLGPNSNQPQHF	TGCGCCAGCCGATTGGGTCCTAATAGCAATCAGCCCCAGCATTTT
NA	once	TRBV7-6	TRBJ2-3	15	CASSFVGASTDTQYF	TGTGCCAGCAGCTTTGTTGGTGCTAGCACAGATACGCAGTATTTT
TRBD1	NA	TRBV2	TRBJ2-5	13	CASSGTGGSEEYF	TGTGCCAGTTCCGGGACAGGGGGGTCAGAGGAGTACTTC
NA	NA	TRBV21-1	TRBJ1-4	15	CASSKGGQVDEKLFF	TGTGCCAGCAGCAAAGGGGGACAGGTTGATGAAAAACTGTTTTTT
NA	NA	TRBV28	TRBJ2-7	12	CASSLRGSEQYF	TGTGCCAGCAGTTTACGGGGGTCCGAGCAGTACTTC
NA	NA	TRBV7-8	TRBJ2-1	17	CASSLSSGGQSYNEQFF	TGTGCCAGCAGCCTGAGTTCCGGGGGCCAGTCCTACAATGAGCAGTTCTTC
TRBD2	NA	TRBV7-2	TRBJ2-1	17	CASSAGGLAGFYNEQFF	TGTGCCAGCAGCGCCGGAGGTCTAGCGGGGTTCTACAATGAGCAGTTCTTC
TRBD1	NA	TRBV7-9	TRBJ1-3	16	CASSVDRQVSGNTIYF	TGTGCCAGCAGCGTGGACAGGCAAGTCTCTGGAAACACCATATATTTT
NA	NA	TRBV19	TRBJ1-1	15	CASRIEGAWNTEAFF	TGTGCCAGTAGAATCGAAGGGGCGTGGAACACTGAAGCTTTCTTT
TRBD2	NA	TRBV9	TRBJ2-1	15	CASSVGLAGGFEQFF	TGTGCCAGCAGCGTAGGGCTAGCGGGAGGGTTTGAGCAGTTCTTC
TRBD2	NA	TRBV7-8	TRBJ2-1	16	CASSLSAGGNYNEQFF	TGTGCCAGCAGCTTATCTGCGGGAGGGAACTACAATGAGCAGTTCTTC
TRBD2	NA	TRBV11-1	TRBJ2-5	15	CASSLASGREETQYF	TGTGCCAGCAGCTTAGCGAGCGGGAGGGAAGAGACCCAGTACTTC
NA	NA	TRBV25-1	TRBJ2-2	16	CASSESLAPNTGELFF	TGTGCCAGCAGTGAAAGCCTGGCGCCGAACACCGGGGAGCTGTTTTTT
TRBD1	NA	TRBV5-1	TRBJ2-3	15	CASSLGTGYADTQYF	TGCGCCAGCAGCTTAGGGACAGGGTATGCAGATACGCAGTATTTT